This T cell receptor (beta chain) was captured in a study of OX40 agonist ivuxolimab in advanced cancers. General study points: Circulating CD4+ and CD8+ T cells showed clonal expansion by week 6 at 0.1 to 3.0 mg/kg.

Germline V gives CDR1 MGHRA, CDR2 YSYEKL. This CDR3 contains 15 residues. With 6 bases clipped from V and 4 bases from J, the junction kept 8 bases outside the gene matches. Assay used: immunoSEQ multiplex PCR; TCRdb lists only in-frame clones, some missing. There are about 76,000 clones in the sample; approximately 85% occur only once, and 5% to 6.5% lies in the top ten. This clone came up once. No antigen is known for it. The TCR comes from an adult with an advanced solid tumor such as melanoma, head and neck, liver or kidney cancer. The sequences come from CD4+ or CD8+ T cells sorted from blood, collected in a trial of the OX40 agonist ivuxolimab. The chain combines TRBV4-1 with TRBJ1-4; 7 bases fit TRBD1. This chain's CDR3 is CASSTGQLLNEKLFF. In nucleotides, the CDR3 is TGCGCCAGCAGTACGGGACAGCTCCTTAATGAAAAACTGTTTTTT.